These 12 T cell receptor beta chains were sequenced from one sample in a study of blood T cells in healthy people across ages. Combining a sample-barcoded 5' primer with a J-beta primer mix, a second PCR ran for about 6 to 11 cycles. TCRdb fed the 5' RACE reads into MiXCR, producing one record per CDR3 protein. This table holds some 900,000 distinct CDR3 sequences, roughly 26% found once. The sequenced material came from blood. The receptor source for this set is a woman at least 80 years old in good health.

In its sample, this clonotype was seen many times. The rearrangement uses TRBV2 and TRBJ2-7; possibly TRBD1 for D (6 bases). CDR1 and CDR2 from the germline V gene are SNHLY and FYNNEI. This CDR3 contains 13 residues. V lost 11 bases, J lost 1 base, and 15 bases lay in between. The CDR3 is CAPPQGLSYEQYF. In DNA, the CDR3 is TGTGCCCCACCTCAGGGGTTGTCCTACGAGCAGTACTTC.

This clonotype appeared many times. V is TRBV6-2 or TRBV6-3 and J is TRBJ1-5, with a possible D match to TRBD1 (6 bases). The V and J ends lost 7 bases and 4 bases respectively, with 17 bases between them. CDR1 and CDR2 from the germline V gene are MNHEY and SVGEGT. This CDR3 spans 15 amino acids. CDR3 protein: CASNFGQTRNQPQHF. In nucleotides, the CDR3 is TGTGCCAGCAACTTCGGACAGACCAGAAATCAGCCCCAGCATTTT.

This chain's CDR3 is CASSLVAGFNEKLFF. CDR3 in DNA: TGTGCCAGCAGCTTAGTGGCGGGGTTTAATGAAAAACTGTTTTTT. The V call is TRBV7-2, the J call TRBJ1-4; D ambiguous. Trimming left V 1 base short and J 4 bases short, with 10 bases between. The CDR3 is made up of 15 amino acids. CDR1 is SGHTA, CDR2 FQGNSA, per germline. The full variable domain, with the rest looked up from reference TRBV7-2 and TRBJ1-4, is GAGVSQSPSNKVTEKGKDVELRCDPISGHTALYWYRQSLGQGLEFLIYFQGNSAPDKSGLPSDRFSAERTGGSVSTLTIQRTQQEDSAVYLCASSLVAGFNEKLFFGSGTQLSVL.

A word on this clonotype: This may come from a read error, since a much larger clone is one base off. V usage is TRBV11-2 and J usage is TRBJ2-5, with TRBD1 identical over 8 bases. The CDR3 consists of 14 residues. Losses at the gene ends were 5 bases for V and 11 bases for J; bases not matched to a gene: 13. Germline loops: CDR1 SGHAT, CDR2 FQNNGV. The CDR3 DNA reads TGTGCCAGCAGCCTCCGACAGGGGCAAGATGAGCAGTACTTC. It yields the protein CASSLRQGQDEQYF.

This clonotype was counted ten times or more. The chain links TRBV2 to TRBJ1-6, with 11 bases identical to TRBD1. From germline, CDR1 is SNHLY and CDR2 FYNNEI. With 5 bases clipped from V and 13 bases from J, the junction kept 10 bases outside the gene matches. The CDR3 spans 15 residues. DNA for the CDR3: TGTGCCAGCAGTACCGGGACAGGGGGTGCTACCCCCCTCCACTTT. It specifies CASSTGTGGATPLHF.

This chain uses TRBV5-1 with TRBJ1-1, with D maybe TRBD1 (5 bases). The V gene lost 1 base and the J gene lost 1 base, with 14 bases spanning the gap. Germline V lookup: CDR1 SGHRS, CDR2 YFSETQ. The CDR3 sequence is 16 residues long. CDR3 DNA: TGCGCCAGCAGCTTGTTTCGGCCTCAGGGGAACACTGAAGCTTTCTTT. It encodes CASSLFRPQGNTEAFF.

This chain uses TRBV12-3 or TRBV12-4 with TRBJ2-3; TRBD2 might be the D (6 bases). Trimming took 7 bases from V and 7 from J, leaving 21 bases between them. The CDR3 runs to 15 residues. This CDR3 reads CASTLFGGVANTQYF. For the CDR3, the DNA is TGTGCCAGCACCTTATTCGGGGGAGTAGCTAATACGCAGTATTTT.

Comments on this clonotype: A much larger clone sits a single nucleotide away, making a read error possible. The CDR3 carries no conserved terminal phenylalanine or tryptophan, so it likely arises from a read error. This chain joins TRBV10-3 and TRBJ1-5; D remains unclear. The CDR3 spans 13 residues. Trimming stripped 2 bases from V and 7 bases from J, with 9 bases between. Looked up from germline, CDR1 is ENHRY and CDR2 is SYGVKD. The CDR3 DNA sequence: TGTGCCATCAGTGAGGCGGGCGGGCAGCCCCAGCATGTT. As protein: CAISEAGGQPQHV.

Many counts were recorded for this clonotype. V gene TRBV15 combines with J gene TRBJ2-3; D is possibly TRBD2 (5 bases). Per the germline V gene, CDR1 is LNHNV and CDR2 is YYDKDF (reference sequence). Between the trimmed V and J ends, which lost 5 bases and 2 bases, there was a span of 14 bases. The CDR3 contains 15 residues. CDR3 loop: CATSLERRPTDTQYF. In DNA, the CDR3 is TGTGCCACCAGCCTTGAGCGGAGACCCACAGATACGCAGTATTTT.

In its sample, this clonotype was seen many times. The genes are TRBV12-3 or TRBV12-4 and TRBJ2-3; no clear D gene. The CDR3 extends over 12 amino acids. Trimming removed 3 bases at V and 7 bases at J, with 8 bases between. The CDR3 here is CASSFSTNTQYF. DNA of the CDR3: TGTGCCAGCAGTTTTTCAACCAATACGCAGTATTTT.

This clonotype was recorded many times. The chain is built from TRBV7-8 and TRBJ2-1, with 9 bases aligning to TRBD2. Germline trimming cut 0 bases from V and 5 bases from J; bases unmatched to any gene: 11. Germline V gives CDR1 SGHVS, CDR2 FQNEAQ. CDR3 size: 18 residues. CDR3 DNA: TGTGCCAGCAGCTTAGCGCAGGTTCGACTAGCGGTGAACAATGAGCAGTTCTTC. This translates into CASSLAQVRLAVNNEQFF.

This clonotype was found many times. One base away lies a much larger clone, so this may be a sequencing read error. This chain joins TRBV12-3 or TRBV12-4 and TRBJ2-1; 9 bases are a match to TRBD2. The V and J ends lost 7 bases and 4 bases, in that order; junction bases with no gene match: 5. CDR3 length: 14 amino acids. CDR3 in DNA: TGTGCCAGCACCTGGAGCGGGAGGTACAATGAGCAGTTCTTC. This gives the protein CASTWSGRYNEQFF.